Below, one TCR beta chain is given with its context. Its target is unknown. This sample was taken from a study of OX40 agonist ivuxolimab in advanced cancers. Method: immunoSEQ multiplex PCR; TCRdb's copy keeps in-frame clones and lacks some. The table records roughly 20,000 clones, 79% of them present only once. General study results and limits: In general, CD8+ T cells held more expanded clones than CD4+ did, on average.

The origin of this receptor is an adult with an advanced solid tumor such as melanoma, head and neck, liver or kidney cancer. The sample in question was CD4+ or CD8+ T cells sorted from blood, obtained in a trial of the OX40 agonist ivuxolimab.

The CDR3 region is CASSQGNTEAFF. Written as DNA, the CDR3 is TGTGCCAGCAGCCAAGGGAACACTGAAGCTTTCTTT. The chain joins TRBV14 to TRBJ1-1; D not resolved. This CDR3 contains 12 residues. V gave up 1 base and J gave up 1 base, with 1 base separating them. From germline, CDR1 is SGHDN and CDR2 FVKESK.